This T cell receptor beta chain was profiled in a study of molecular identifiers for immune sequencing clone quantification. Whole-study findings and limits: Highly expanded clone sizes could end up underestimated if a barcode were shared by identical TCR molecules.

Sorting defined naive CD8 T cells as CD8+CD4-CCR7+CD45RA+. V lost 2 bases to trimming and J lost 8 bases, with 13 bases between them. CDR3 length: 13 amino acids. CDR1 and CDR2 (germline): DFQATT, SNEGSKA (reference sequence). Libraries of bulk TCR were made by previously described methods (with listed TCR primers). Each CDR3 protein gets one entry after TCRdb re-called the PCR reads with MiXCR. The sample lists more than 85,000 distinct CDR3 sequences, approximately 40% occurring once. About this clonotype itself: Its target is unknown.

The specimen sequenced was naive CD8+ T cells from blood, with Jurkat cell RNA spiked in. Noted subset: FACS-sorted CD8+CD4-CCR7+CD45RA+ naive T cells. The V call is TRBV20-1, the J call TRBJ2-1; D may match TRBD1 or TRBD2 (6 bases each). This clonotype originated in a human donor in good health. Some libraries in this study had Jurkat cell RNA spiked in. The CDR3 DNA follows: TGCAGTGCTAGACAGTTGGGGGGCTATGAGCAGTTCTTC. Amino acid sequence: CSARQLGGYEQFF.